This T cell receptor beta chain was recorded in a study of blood T cell repertoires in COVID-19. The assay was immunoSEQ multiplex PCR, and TCRdb's table has in-frame clones only and misses some. Here the sample spans 250,000 to 350,000 clones, roughly 83% being singletons. The J segment lost 5 bases and the V segment lost 4 bases, leaving 4 bases of the junction unmatched. The germline CDR1 and CDR2 sequences are SNHLY and FYNNEI. CDR3 length: 14 amino acids. The chain has TRBV2 and TRBJ1-4; TRBD1 matches 7 bases. The TCR originated in a human donor with COVID-19, enrolled during active disease. The donor label of this sample is uncertain. The sample taken for sequencing was peripheral blood. CDR3 amino acids: CASSVRGQNEKLFF. The CDR3 DNA sequence: TGTGCCAGCAGTGTGAGGGGGCAAAATGAAAAACTGTTTTTT.